These T cell receptor beta chains were read from a single sample in a study of early T cells in non-severe SARS-CoV-2 infection. TCRdb used MiXCR to reprocess the 5' RACE reads, holding one entry per CDR3 protein. The sample includes fewer than 55,000 distinct CDR3 sequences, roughly 4% of them seen just once. Sequences were obtained from whole blood. These receptor sequences come from an adult who was a healthcare worker with PCR-confirmed SARS-CoV-2 infection or an uninfected control (not recorded which). Each CDR3 is given with its conserved first and last residue. Each record gives: clone size, V gene, CDR3 length, J gene, D gene, CDR3 DNA, CDR3 protein. D genes are given only for firm matches. The listing skips clone size in some rows; elsewhere it reads once, few, many or a size class.

>many|TRBV7-7|14|TRBJ2-2|NA
TGTGCTAGCAGCTCGACCACGAACACCGGGGAGCTGTTTTTT
CASSSTTNTGELFF
>many|TRBV11-2|13|TRBJ2-5|NA
TGTGCCAGCAGCTTAATTGCATTAGAGACCCAGTACTTC
CASSLIALETQYF
>many|TRBV18|15|TRBJ1-2|TRBD1
TGTGCCAGCTCACCGGAACAGGGGGCCCTTCGTGGCTACACCTTC
CASSPEQGALRGYTF
>few|TRBV6-2/TRBV6-3|13|TRBJ2-5|NA
TGTGCCAGCAGTTTGAACGGTTTGGAGACCCAGTACTTC
CASSLNGLETQYF
>NA|TRBV20-1|16|TRBJ2-1|TRBD2
TGCAGTGCTGTGCGGGCTAGCGGGGGGTACTACAATGAGCAGTTCTTC
CSAVRASGGYYNEQFF
>NA|TRBV5-8|16|TRBJ2-7|NA
TGTGCCAGCAGTCTGAACCGGGACCGAAGCTCCTACGAGCAGTACTTC
CASSLNRDRSSYEQYF
>many|TRBV27|12|TRBJ2-3|NA
TGTGCCAGCAGTCCAGGGGAGAATACGCAGTATTTT
CASSPGENTQYF
>many|TRBV29-1|15|TRBJ2-2|TRBD1
TGCAGCTTTTGCCGGGACAGCATGAACACCGGGGAGCTGTTTTTT
CSFCRDSMNTGELFF
>many|TRBV5-1|15|TRBJ2-1|TRBD2
TGCGCCAGCAGCCCACGGACTAGCGGGAGCTATGAGCAGTTCTTC
CASSPRTSGSYEQFF
>NA|TRBV5-1|15|TRBJ2-2|NA
TGCGCCAGCAGCGCGAGACCCTCGAACACCGGGGAGCTGTTTTTT
CASSARPSNTGELFF
>many|TRBV7-9|14|TRBJ2-4|NA
TGTGCCAGCAGCTTAACGGGTCGTGGAAACATTCAGTACTTC
CASSLTGRGNIQYF
>NA|TRBV7-8|13|TRBJ2-1|NA
TGTGCCAGCAGCTTAGCCCAGTACAATGAGCAGTTCTTC
CASSLAQYNEQFF
>many|TRBV11-3|14|TRBJ2-1|TRBD1
TGTGCCAGCAGCCGAGGGACAGGGATAAATGAGCAGTTCTTC
CASSRGTGINEQFF
>many|TRBV10-1|14|TRBJ2-7|TRBD1
TGCGCCAGCAGTCCCGGGACAGGGGGCCTCGAGCAGTACTTC
CASSPGTGGLEQYF
>many|TRBV7-3|15|TRBJ2-1|NA
TGTGCCAGCAGCTTAACTGGGACGTCCTACAATGAGCAGTTCTTC
CASSLTGTSYNEQFF
>few|TRBV29-1|13|TRBJ2-7|NA
TGCAGCGCCACGCGGGCGTCCTCCTACGAGCAGTACTTC
CSATRASSYEQYF
>many|TRBV7-3|13|TRBJ1-1|NA
TGTGCCAGCGGAGCTGGGGGAAACACTGAAGCTTTCTTT
CASGAGGNTEAFF
>many|TRBV6-5|14|TRBJ2-1|TRBD2
TGTGCCACCAGGGAGGGCGAGTTCTACAATGAGCAGTTCTTC
CATREGEFYNEQFF
>many|TRBV27|15|TRBJ2-1|NA
TGTGCCAGCAGTTTCGATCCACAGGGCGCGGGTGAGCAGTTCTTC
CASSFDPQGAGEQFF
>NA|TRBV20-1|11|TRBJ2-3|NA
TGCTCTCCAGGGGGGGCGGATACGCAGTATTTT
CSPGGADTQYF
>NA|TRBV12-3/TRBV12-4|16|TRBJ2-7|NA
TGTGCCAGCAGTCGCGCAGGGGACCCTAGCTCCTACGAGCAGTACTTC
CASSRAGDPSSYEQYF
>many|TRBV7-8|16|TRBJ2-1|TRBD2
TGTGCCAGCAGCGTACCCCTAGCGGGAGGCTCCAATGAGCAGTTCTTC
CASSVPLAGGSNEQFF
>many|TRBV4-1|17|TRBJ2-5|TRBD2
TGCGCCAGCAGCCAAGGGGGAAGCGGGGGGATCCAAGAGACCCAGTACTTC
CASSQGGSGGIQETQYF
>many|TRBV6-1|15|TRBJ1-5|TRBD1
TGTGCCAGCCTGGGGGGCAGGACAGGTTATCAGCCCCAGCATTTT
CASLGGRTGYQPQHF
>NA|TRBV10-3|13|TRBJ2-5|NA
TGTGCCAGCCGACAGGACCCCCAAGAGACCCAGTACTTC
CASRQDPQETQYF
>many|TRBV4-1|15|TRBJ2-1|TRBD2
TGCGCCAGCAGCCAAGAGGGACTAGCGGGAATTGAGCAGTTCTTC
CASSQEGLAGIEQFF
>many|TRBV4-1|13|TRBJ2-1|NA
TGCGCCAGCAGCCAGGGGTTAGACAATGAGCAGTTCTTC
CASSQGLDNEQFF
>many|TRBV5-1|17|TRBJ1-2|TRBD1
TGCGCCAGCAGCTTGGGGGACAGGGAGAGACTCAACTATGGCTACACCTTC
CASSLGDRERLNYGYTF
>few|TRBV28|11|TRBJ2-3|NA
TGTGCCAGCGCTAGCGTTAATACGCAGTATTTT
CASASVNTQYF
>many|TRBV10-3|17|TRBJ2-1|NA
TGTGCCATCAGTGACCAATCGAAGGGGAGCTCCTACAATGAGCAGTTCTTC
CAISDQSKGSSYNEQFF
>many|TRBV7-2|15|TRBJ2-3|NA
TGTGCCAGCAGCTTACAGGACAGCAGCACAGATACGCAGTATTTT
CASSLQDSSTDTQYF
>many|TRBV12-3/TRBV12-4|14|TRBJ1-4|NA
TGTGCCAGCAGTTCCCGGGACATTTTCGAAAAACTGTTTTTT
CASSSRDIFEKLFF
>many|TRBV5-5|15|TRBJ1-5|NA
TGTGCCAGCAGCTTGGAAGGGTTTAGCAATCAGCCCCAGCATTTT
CASSLEGFSNQPQHF
>many|TRBV30|12|TRBJ1-1|NA
TGTGCCTGGAGTGTTTGGGGAACTGAAGCTTTCTTT
CAWSVWGTEAFF
>many|TRBV20-1|14|TRBJ2-7|NA
TGCAGTGCTAGTTTGATGGGCGGGCCCTACGAGCAGTACTTC
CSASLMGGPYEQYF
>many|TRBV30|16|TRBJ2-7|TRBD1
TGTGCCTGGATCTCATCAGGGACAGGGAAGATCTCCGAGCAGTACTTC
CAWISSGTGKISEQYF
>NA|TRBV29-1|13|TRBJ1-4|NA
TGCAGAGCCTCAGGGGCACCTAATGAAAAACTGTTTTTT
CRASGAPNEKLFF